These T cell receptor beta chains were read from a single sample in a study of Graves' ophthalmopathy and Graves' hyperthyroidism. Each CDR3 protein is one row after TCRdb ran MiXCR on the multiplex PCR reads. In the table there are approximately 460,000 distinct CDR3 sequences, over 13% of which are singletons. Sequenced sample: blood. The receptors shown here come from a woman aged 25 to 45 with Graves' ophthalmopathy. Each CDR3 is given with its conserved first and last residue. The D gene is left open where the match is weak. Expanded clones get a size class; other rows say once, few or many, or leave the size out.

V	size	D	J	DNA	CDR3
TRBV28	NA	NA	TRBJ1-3	TGTGCCACCTCAACTCCCTACTCTGGAAACACCATATATTTT	CATSTPYSGNTIYF
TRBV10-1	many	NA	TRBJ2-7	TGCGCCAGCAGTGACAGGGACTACGAGCAGTACTTC	CASSDRDYEQYF
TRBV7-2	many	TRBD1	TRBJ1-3	TGTGCCAGCAGCTGGGACAGAGGAACTGGAAACACCATATATTTT	CASSWDRGTGNTIYF
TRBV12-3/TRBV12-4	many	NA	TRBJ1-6	TGTGCCAGCAGTCTCACGACGGGCAATTCACCCCTCCACTTT	CASSLTTGNSPLHF
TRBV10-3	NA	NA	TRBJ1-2	TGTGCCATCAGTGTAACAGCTAACTATGGCTACACCTTC	CAISVTANYGYTF
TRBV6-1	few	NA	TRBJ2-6	TGTGCCAGCAAACTAGCTGGGGCCAACGTCCTGACTTTC	CASKLAGANVLTF
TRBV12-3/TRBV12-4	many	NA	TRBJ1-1	TGTGCCAGCAGGGGGGGGACCCTAAACACTGAAGCTTTCTTT	CASRGGTLNTEAFF
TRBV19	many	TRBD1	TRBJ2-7	TGTGCCAGTAGTCCTGGGACAGGACGATCCTACGAGCAGTACTTC	CASSPGTGRSYEQYF
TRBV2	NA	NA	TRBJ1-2	TGTGCCAGCACGGGGACTCCTGGATACACCTTC	CASTGTPGYTF
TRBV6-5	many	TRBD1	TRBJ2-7	TGTGCCATCAGTTACTCCGACAGGGCGTCTACCTACGAGCAGTACTTC	CAISYSDRASTYEQYF
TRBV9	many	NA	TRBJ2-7	TGTGCCAGCAGCCCTGTGGGGGGCTACGAGCAGTACTTC	CASSPVGGYEQYF
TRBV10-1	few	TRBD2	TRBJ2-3	TGCGCCAGCAGTGAGACCTACCAAGCGGGGATAAACGCAGATACGCAGTATTTT	CASSETYQAGINADTQYF
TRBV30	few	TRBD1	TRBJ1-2	TGTGCCTGGGTCCGCGGGGGACAGATGATCTATGGCTACACCTTC	CAWVRGGQMIYGYTF
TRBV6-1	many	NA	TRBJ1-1	TGTGCCAGCAGTCCCATTCGGGGTTCGGACACTGAAGCTTTCTTT	CASSPIRGSDTEAFF
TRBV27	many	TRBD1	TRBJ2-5	TGTGCCAGCAGTTTATCGCCTCGGGACAGCCAAGAGACCCAGTACTTC	CASSLSPRDSQETQYF
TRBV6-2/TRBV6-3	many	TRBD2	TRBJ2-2	TGTGCCAGCAGTACTTTCTCGGGACTAGCTGAGAACACCGGGGAGCTGTTTTTT	CASSTFSGLAENTGELFF
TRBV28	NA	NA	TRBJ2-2	TGTGCCACCCTTGGCACCGGGGAGCTGTTTTTT	CATLGTGELFF
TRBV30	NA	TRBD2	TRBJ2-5	TGTGCCTTGAGTGTCCCTTCGGGAGGGACGGGGCAAGAGACCCAGTACTTC	CALSVPSGGTGQETQYF
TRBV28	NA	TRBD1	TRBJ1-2	TGTGCCAGCAGTTCCCCGGGGCAGGGGGCTGGCTATGGCTACACCTTC	CASSSPGQGAGYGYTF
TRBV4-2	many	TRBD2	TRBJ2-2	TGTGCCAGCAGCCAAGCGCGGGGGTACAACACCGGGGAGCTGTTTTTT	CASSQARGYNTGELFF
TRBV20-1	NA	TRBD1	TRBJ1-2	TGCAGTGCTAGCTCCAGAGGGGGCAATAACTATGGCTACACCTTC	CSASSRGGNNYGYTF
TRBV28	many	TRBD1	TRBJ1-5	TGTGCCAGCAGTCGGACAGGGGGGATGGATCAGCCCCAGCATTTT	CASSRTGGMDQPQHF
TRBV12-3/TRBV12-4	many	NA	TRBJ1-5	TGTGCCAGCAGTTTAGGTTACGTAAATCAGCCCCAGCATTTT	CASSLGYVNQPQHF
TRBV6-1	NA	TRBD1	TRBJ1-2	TGTGCCAGCAGTATGACAGGGAGTAGTGGCTACACCTTC	CASSMTGSSGYTF
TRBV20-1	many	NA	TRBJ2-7	TGCAGTGCTAGAGATCACCAGCGGGCCCACGGGCAGTACTTC	CSARDHQRAHGQYF
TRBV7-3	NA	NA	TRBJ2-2	TGTGCCAGCAGCTTAACCTCTCTAAGACTAGACGGCACCGGGGAGCTGTTTTTT	CASSLTSLRLDGTGELFF
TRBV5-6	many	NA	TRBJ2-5	TGTGCCAGCAGCTCCTCCGGGACAGCGGGGGAGACCCAGTACTTC	CASSSSGTAGETQYF
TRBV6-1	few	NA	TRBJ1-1	TGTGCCAGCAGTGAAGGGGGGCGCGGGGCTTTCTTT	CASSEGGRGAFF
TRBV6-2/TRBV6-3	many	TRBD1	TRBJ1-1	TGTGCCAGCAGTTATAGCGGAGGGGGCAGAACTGAAGCTTTCTTT	CASSYSGGGRTEAFF
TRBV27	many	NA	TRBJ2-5	TGTGCCAGCAGTTTAGAAAACGGGGGGCCTTACGGGACCCAGTACTTC	CASSLENGGPYGTQYF
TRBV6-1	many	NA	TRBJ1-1	TGTGCCAGCAATGAACGGGGGAACACTGAAGCTTTCTTT	CASNERGNTEAFF
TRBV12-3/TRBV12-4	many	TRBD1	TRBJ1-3	TGTGCCAGCAGGGCCGGGACAGATCGAAACACCATATATTTT	CASRAGTDRNTIYF
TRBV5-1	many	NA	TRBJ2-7	TGCGCCAGCAGCAAGACTAGAGACGAGCAGTACTTC	CASSKTRDEQYF